This TCR beta chain is drawn from a study of blood T cell repertoires in COVID-19. Study details: Samples came from the United States, Italy and Spain, spanning acute and convalescent COVID-19. The analysed material was cDNA or gDNA that came from T cells, B-cell-depleted T cells, or PBMCs.

In the study's own analysis: Amplification of reference gene primers provided the estimated nucleated cell counts. Assay: immunoSEQ multiplex PCR; the TCRdb copy retains only in-frame clones and omits some. Clone size and the V and J calls come from that table; the DNA yielded D and trimming. The table lists fewer than 120,000 clones, about 79% of them singletons. The CDR3 sequence is 17 residues long. The germline V gene has CDR1 SGHRS and CDR2 YFSETQ. Trimming took 3 bases from V and 3 from J; bases not matched to a gene: 1. This clonotype originated in a woman aged 80 or over with active or convalescent COVID-19. Sequenced: peripheral blood. V is TRBV5-1 and J is TRBJ2-6, with 15 bases fitting TRBD2. The CDR3 coding sequence is TGCGCCAGCAGCTGGGGACTAGCGGGAGGTGGGGCCAACGTCCTGACTTTC. Protein sequence: CASSWGLAGGGANVLTF.